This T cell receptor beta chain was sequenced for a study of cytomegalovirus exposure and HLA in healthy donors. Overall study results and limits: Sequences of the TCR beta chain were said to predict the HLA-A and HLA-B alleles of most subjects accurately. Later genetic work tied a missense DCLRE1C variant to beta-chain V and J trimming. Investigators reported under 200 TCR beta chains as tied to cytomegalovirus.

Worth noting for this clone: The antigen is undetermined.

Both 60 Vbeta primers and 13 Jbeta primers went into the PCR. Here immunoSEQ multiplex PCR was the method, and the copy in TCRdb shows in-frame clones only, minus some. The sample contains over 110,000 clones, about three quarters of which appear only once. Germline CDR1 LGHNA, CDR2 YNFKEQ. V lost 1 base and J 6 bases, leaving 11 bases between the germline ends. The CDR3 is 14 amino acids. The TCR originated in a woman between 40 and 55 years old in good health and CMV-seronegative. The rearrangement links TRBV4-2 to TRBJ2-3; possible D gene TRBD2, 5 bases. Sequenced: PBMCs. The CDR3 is CASSQVGSWDTQYF. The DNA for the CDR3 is TGTGCCAGCAGCCAAGTGGGGAGCTGGGATACGCAGTATTTT.